These 26 T cell receptor beta chains came from one sample sequenced in a study of patients and donors after allogeneic stem cell transplantation. TCRdb called the RT-PCR reads again in MiXCR, with one record for every CDR3 protein. The table lists fewer than 500,000 distinct CDR3 sequences, roughly 17% of them singletons. The sequencing input was blood, either unsorted or a sorted T cell fraction (not recorded which). The receptors here all came from a human donor who was either an allogeneic HSCT recipient or a stem cell or donor lymphocyte infusion donor (not recorded which). It is not recorded whose cells these are; they may come from a transplant donor.

This clonotype was seen only a few times. The chain's CDR3 is CASSPEALGNYGYTF. The CDR3 nucleotides read TGCGCCAGCAGCCCGGAGGCCCTTGGAAACTATGGCTACACCTTC. The chain joins TRBV5-1 to TRBJ1-2; D is undetermined. This CDR3 comprises 15 residues. Trimming took 4 bases from V and 2 from J, leaving 15 bases between them. CDR1 is SGHRS, CDR2 YFSETQ, per germline.

This clonotype was recorded a few times. CDR3 DNA: TGTGCCAGCAGTGGACGGACTCTCGCTAACTATGGCTACACCTTC. Protein sequence: CASSGRTLANYGYTF. The chain uses TRBV2 and TRBJ1-2; no firm D call. The CDR3 contains 15 residues. V lost 4 bases and J 0 bases, leaving 12 bases between the germline ends. Germline assignment: CDR1 SNHLY and CDR2 FYNNEI.

This clonotype turned up a few times. The chain couples TRBV5-1 to TRBJ2-2; 12 positions agree with TRBD2. The CDR3 contains 15 residues. The V gene's germline CDR1 is SGHRS and CDR2 YFSETQ. V lost 4 bases, J lost 6 bases, and 4 bases stayed unmatched. The CDR3 loop is CASSKGLAGPGELFF. CDR3 nucleotide sequence: TGCGCCAGCAGCAAGGGACTAGCGGGCCCCGGGGAGCTGTTTTTT.

This clonotype has at least ten counts. This chain joins TRBV7-9 and TRBJ1-5; D not certain. V was clipped by 1 base and J by 6 bases, with 7 bases between them. The germline gives CDR1 SEHNR, CDR2 FQNEAQ (reference sequence). This CDR3 contains 13 residues. The CDR3 is CASSLGGSQPQHF. Here the CDR3 DNA reads TGTGCCAGCAGCTTAGGGGGTAGTCAGCCCCAGCATTTT.

The chain is built from TRBV9 and TRBJ1-6, with D unclear. The CDR3 contains 18 residues. V was cut by 2 bases and J by 0 bases, with 15 bases left in between. Germline values: CDR1 SGDLS, CDR2 YYNGEE. The DNA for the CDR3 is TGTGCCAGCAGCGTCTGGCAGGAGCCAAGCTCCTATAATTCACCCCTCCACTTT. Its protein product is CASSVWQEPSSYNSPLHF.

There are a few counts of this clonotype. The chain combines TRBV4-1 with TRBJ2-2, with D perhaps being TRBD1 or TRBD2 (5 bases each). Germline values: CDR1 MGHRA, CDR2 YSYEKL. Trimming shortened V by 4 bases and J by 6 bases, and 18 bases separated the two germline ends. The CDR3 is 16 amino acids. CDR3 DNA: TGCGCCAGCAGCCCTTCCAAATACCGGGGCGCCGGGGAGCTGTTTTTT. It translates to CASSPSKYRGAGELFF.

The table lists this clonotype with many counts. A junction boundary mismatches the germline segment, possibly from a read error. This chain uses TRBV5-1 with TRBJ2-7; 9 positions agree with TRBD1. The CDR3 contains 14 residues. CDR1 and CDR2 (germline): SGHRS, YFSETQ. This chain's CDR3 is CASSPRQGAYEQYF. CDR3 DNA: TGTGCCAGCAGCCCCAGACAGGGGGCCTACGAGCAGTACTTC.

This clonotype was picked up a small number of times. The DNA for the CDR3 is TGTGCCATCAGGCCGAGGACAGGGGGCCACGAGCAGTACTTC. Amino acids: CAIRPRTGGHEQYF. V and J are TRBV10-3 and TRBJ2-7, with 11 positions matching TRBD1. J was trimmed by 5 bases and V by 6 bases; bases with no gene match: 6. The germline V gene encodes CDR1 ENHRY and CDR2 SYGVKD. This CDR3 region has 14 residues.

A few counts support this clonotype. Here the CDR3 DNA reads TGCAGCGTTAGAGGAGACAGGGGGCTAAACACTGAAGCTTTCTTT. Protein sequence: CSVRGDRGLNTEAFF. This sequence joins TRBV29-1 and TRBJ1-1; 10 nucleotides match TRBD1. Germline CDR1 reads SQVTM; CDR2 reads ANQGSEA. The CDR3 sequence is 15 residues long. After removal of 5 bases from V and 2 bases from J, the junction contained 8 bases not matched to a gene.

The chain recombines TRBV12-3 or TRBV12-4 with TRBJ2-3, with TRBD2 matching over 11 bases. The junction had 8 bases not matched to a gene; V was cut back by 7 bases and J by 5 bases. The CDR3 consists of 15 residues. CDR3 amino acids: CASNLLAGVEDTQYF. DNA for the CDR3: TGTGCCAGCAACCTACTAGCGGGAGTGGAAGATACGCAGTATTTT.

This chain links TRBV11-2 with TRBJ1-1, with TRBD1 identical over 12 bases. Germline V CDR1 and CDR2: SGHAT, FQNNGV. The CDR3 has 18 residues. V gave up 1 base and J gave up 4 bases; unmatched junction bases: 10. CDR3 sequence: CASSLGGTGGAVRTEAFF. The CDR3 region has the DNA TGTGCCAGCAGCTTAGGCGGGACAGGGGGCGCGGTTCGCACTGAAGCTTTCTTT. Together with reference TRBV11-2 and TRBJ1-1, the CDR3 gives the full variable domain: EAGVAQSPRYKIIEKRQSVAFWCNPISGHATLYWYQQILGQGPKLLIQFQNNGVVDDSQLPKDRFSAERLKGVDSTLKIQPAKLEDSAVYLCASSLGGTGGAVRTEAFFGQGTRLTVV.

The genes are TRBV10-2 and TRBJ1-6; D not resolved. The CDR3 loop spans 15 amino acids. Germline V lookup: CDR1 WSHSY, CDR2 SAAADI. Deletions cut 7 bases from V and 2 bases from J, with 12 bases between. CDR3 nucleotides: TGCGCCAGCAAAACGAGGTCGCCCTATAATTCACCCCTCCACTTT. This encodes CASKTRSPYNSPLHF.

There are a few counts of this clonotype. The chain joins TRBV10-3 to TRBJ2-6; D possibly corresponds to TRBD1 (6 bases). Germline assignment: CDR1 ENHRY and CDR2 SYGVKD. Trimming pared 11 bases from V and 9 bases from J, leaving 11 bases between. CDR3 length: 11 residues. The CDR3: CASQGVNVLTF. The CDR3 coding sequence is TGTGCCTCACAGGGAGTCAACGTCCTGACTTTC.

The CDR3 sequence: CASKITDRGGSSPLHF. CDR3 coding DNA: TGTGCCAGCAAGATAACCGACAGGGGGGGATCTTCACCCCTCCACTTT. The chain carries TRBV2 and TRBJ1-6; 9 bases align to TRBD1. Germline lookup yields CDR1 SNHLY and CDR2 FYNNEI. The V gene end was trimmed by 7 bases and the J gene end by 9 bases; junction bases not matched to a gene: 13. The CDR3 is 16 residues long.

The chain combines TRBV9 with TRBJ2-7; 8 bases are shared with TRBD2. CDR1 and CDR2 (germline): SGDLS, YYNGEE. The CDR3 loop spans 15 amino acids. With 0 bases clipped from V and 5 bases from J, the junction kept 7 bases outside the gene matches. DNA for the CDR3: TGTGCCAGCAGCGTAGACGGCGGGGGGTCCAACGAGCAGTACTTC. Translating it yields CASSVDGGGSNEQYF. The full variable domain, in which reference TRBV9 and TRBJ2-7 provide the parts outside the CDR3, is DSGVTQTPKHLITATGQRVTLRCSPRSGDLSVYWYQQSLDQGLQFLIQYYNGEERAKGNILERFSAQQFPDLHSELNLSSLELGDSALYFCASSVDGGGSNEQYFGPGTRLTVT.

This chain links TRBV25-1 with TRBJ2-1; TRBD2 matches at 11 bases. Unmatched junction bases numbered 3, after V lost 2 bases and J lost 3 bases. In germline, CDR1 is MGHDK, CDR2 SYGVNS. The CDR3 covers 16 residues. CDR3 loop: CASSEGGTSGYNEQFF. The DNA for the CDR3 is TGTGCCAGCAGTGAAGGGGGGACTAGCGGCTACAATGAGCAGTTCTTC.

The table lists this clonotype with a few counts. The J gene is TRBJ1-3, the V gene TRBV5-1, with D perhaps matching TRBD1 (6 bases). In germline, CDR1 is SGHRS, CDR2 YFSETQ. V lost 3 bases, J lost 4 bases, and 14 bases lay in between. This CDR3 contains 15 residues. CDR3 region: CASSSTPGTGNTIYF. The CDR3 DNA sequence: TGCGCCAGCAGCTCGACTCCCGGGACAGGAAACACCATATATTTT.

The V gene is TRBV12-3 or TRBV12-4, the J gene TRBJ1-2; D perhaps matches TRBD1 (6 bases). The germline V and J ends were trimmed by 3 bases and 8 bases, with 16 bases remaining between them. This CDR3 comprises 14 residues. Here the CDR3 reads CASSFGGAVGGYTF. In nucleotides, the CDR3 is TGTGCCAGCAGTTTCGGGGGGGCCGTAGGGGGCTACACCTTC.

There are many counts of this clonotype. The genes are TRBV25-1 and TRBJ1-1, with 8 bases lining up with TRBD1. Germline V lookup: CDR1 MGHDK, CDR2 SYGVNS. CDR3 length: 17 residues. The ends lost 2 bases at V and 4 bases at J; junction bases unmatched: 12. CDR3 sequence (DNA): TGTGCCAGCAGTGAAATCCCACGGACAGGGCGCACCACTGAAGCTTTCTTT. Amino acid sequence: CASSEIPRTGRTTEAFF.

The rearrangement links TRBV12-3 or TRBV12-4 to TRBJ2-3; weak D call: TRBD2 (7 bases). CDR3 length equals 17 residues. Trimming shortened V by 3 bases and J by 4 bases, and 20 bases separated the two germline ends. DNA of the CDR3: TGTGCCAGCAGTTTTTTGGGGGGGCGGGGGAGCCCAGATACGCAGTATTTT. Its protein is CASSFLGGRGSPDTQYF.

The V gene is TRBV5-6, the J gene TRBJ2-1, with unresolved D. The germline V gene has CDR1 SGHDT and CDR2 YYEEEE. Trimming cost V 5 bases and J 0 bases, with 15 bases left between them. The CDR3 is 16 amino acids. CDR3 in amino acids: CASRRVGRVSYNEQFF. CDR3 DNA: TGTGCCAGCAGACGTGTTGGTAGGGTCTCCTACAATGAGCAGTTCTTC.

In its sample, this clonotype was seen many times. V is TRBV6-1 and J is TRBJ2-7; 10 bases are shared with TRBD1. Germline assignment: CDR1 MNHNS and CDR2 SASEGT. V shed 8 bases, J shed 4 bases, and the junction held 2 bases outside the gene matches. This CDR3 comprises 12 residues. Here the CDR3 DNA reads TGTGCCAGCTCGGGACAGGGGTACGAGCAGTACTTC. This translates into CASSGQGYEQYF.

This clonotype was counted between two and nine times. The chain couples TRBV9 to TRBJ2-3, with 10 bases fitting TRBD2. The CDR3 has 15 amino acids. V trimming: 2 bases; J trimming: 2 bases; junction bases outside the gene matches: 2. The germline CDR1 and CDR2 sequences are SGDLS and YYNGEE. The CDR3 loop reads CASSVGTSVTDTQYF. The CDR3 coding sequence is TGTGCCAGCAGCGTGGGGACTAGCGTCACAGATACGCAGTATTTT. The variable domain in full, completed from reference TRBV9 and TRBJ2-3, reads DSGVTQTPKHLITATGQRVTLRCSPRSGDLSVYWYQQSLDQGLQFLIQYYNGEERAKGNILERFSAQQFPDLHSELNLSSLELGDSALYFCASSVGTSVTDTQYFGPGTRLTVL.

This clonotype has ten or more counts. The V gene is TRBV4-3, the J gene TRBJ1-4; D call uncertain. Trimming cost V 4 bases and J 6 bases, with 12 bases left between them. The CDR3 has 14 residues. The V gene's germline CDR1 is LGHNA and CDR2 YSLEER. The CDR3 bases are TGCGCCAGCAGCCCCGGAACCCGAGATGAAAAACTGTTTTTT. It encodes CASSPGTRDEKLFF.

This clonotype came up once. The V and J genes are TRBV11-3 and TRBJ1-1; 7 positions agree with TRBD1. CDR1 is SGHNT, CDR2 YENEEA, per germline. This CDR3 contains 14 residues. V lost 6 bases, J lost 4 bases, and 8 bases stayed unmatched. The CDR3 DNA follows: TGTGCCAGCAGAAATAGACAGGGAGGCACTGAAGCTTTCTTT. This translates into CASRNRQGGTEAFF.

The chain combines TRBV5-6 with TRBJ1-6; possible D gene TRBD1, 6 bases. With 0 bases removed from V and 10 bases from J, the gap between germline ends came to 14 bases. This CDR3 comprises 15 residues. From germline, CDR1 is SGHDT and CDR2 YYEEEE. The DNA for the CDR3 is TGTGCCAGCAGCTTGGGACAGGCATTTTTCTCACCCCTCCACTTT. Amino acid sequence: CASSLGQAFFSPLHF.